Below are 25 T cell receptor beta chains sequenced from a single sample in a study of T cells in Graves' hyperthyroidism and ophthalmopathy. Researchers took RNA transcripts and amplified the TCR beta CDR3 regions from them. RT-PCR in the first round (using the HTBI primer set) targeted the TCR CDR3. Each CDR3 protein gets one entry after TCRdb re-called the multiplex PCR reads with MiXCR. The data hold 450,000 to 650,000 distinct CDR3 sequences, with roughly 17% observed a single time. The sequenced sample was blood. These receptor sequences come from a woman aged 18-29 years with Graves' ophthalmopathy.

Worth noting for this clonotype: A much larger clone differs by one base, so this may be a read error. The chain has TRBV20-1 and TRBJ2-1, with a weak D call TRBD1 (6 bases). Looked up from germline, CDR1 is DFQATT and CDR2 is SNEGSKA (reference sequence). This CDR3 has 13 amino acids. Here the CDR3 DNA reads TGCTGTGCTAACCTCAACCAGGGGAATGAGCAGTTCTTC. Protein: CCANLNQGNEQFF.

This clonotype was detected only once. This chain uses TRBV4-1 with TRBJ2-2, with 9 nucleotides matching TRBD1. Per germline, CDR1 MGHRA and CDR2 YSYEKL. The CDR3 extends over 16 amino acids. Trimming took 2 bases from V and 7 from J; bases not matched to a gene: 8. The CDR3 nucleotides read TGCGCCAGCAGCCAAACCGGGACAGGGTTTATCGGGGAGCTGTTTTTT. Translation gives CASSQTGTGFIGELFF.

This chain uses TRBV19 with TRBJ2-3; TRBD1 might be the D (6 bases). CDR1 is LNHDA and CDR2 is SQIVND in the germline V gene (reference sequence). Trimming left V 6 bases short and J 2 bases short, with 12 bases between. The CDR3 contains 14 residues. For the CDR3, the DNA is TGTGCCAGTAGGAAGAGGGGGAACACAGATACGCAGTATTTT. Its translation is CASRKRGNTDTQYF.

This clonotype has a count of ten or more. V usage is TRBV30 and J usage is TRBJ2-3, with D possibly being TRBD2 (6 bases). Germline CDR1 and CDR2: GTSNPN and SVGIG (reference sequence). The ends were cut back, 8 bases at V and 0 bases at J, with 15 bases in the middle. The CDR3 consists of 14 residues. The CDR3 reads CAAKSGLSTDTQYF. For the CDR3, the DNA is TGTGCCGCTAAATCGGGACTCAGCACAGATACGCAGTATTTT.

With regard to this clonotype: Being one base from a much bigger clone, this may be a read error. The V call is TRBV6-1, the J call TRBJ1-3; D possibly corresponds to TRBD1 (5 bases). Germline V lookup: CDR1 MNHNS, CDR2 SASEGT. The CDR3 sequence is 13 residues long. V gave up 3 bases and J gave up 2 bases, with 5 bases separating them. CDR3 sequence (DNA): TGTGCCAGCAGTGACAGGGCTGGAAACACCATATATTTT. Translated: CASSDRAGNTIYF.

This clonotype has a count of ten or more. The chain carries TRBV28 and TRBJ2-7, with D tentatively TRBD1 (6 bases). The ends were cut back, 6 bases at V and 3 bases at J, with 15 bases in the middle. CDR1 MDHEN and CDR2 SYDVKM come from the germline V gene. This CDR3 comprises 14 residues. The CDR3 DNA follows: TGTGCCAGCAGCGACCGGGACACCTTCTACGAGCAGTACTTC. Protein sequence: CASSDRDTFYEQYF.

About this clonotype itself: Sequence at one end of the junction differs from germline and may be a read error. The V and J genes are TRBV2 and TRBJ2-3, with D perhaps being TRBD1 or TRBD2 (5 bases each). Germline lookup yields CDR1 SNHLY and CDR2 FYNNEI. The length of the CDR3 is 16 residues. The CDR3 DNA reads TGTGCCAGCGAGGGGTGGGTGCGGTCTAGCACAGGTACGCAGTATTTT. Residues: CASEGWVRSSTGTQYF. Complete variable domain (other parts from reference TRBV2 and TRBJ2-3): EPEVTQTPSHQVTQMGQEVILRCVPISNHLYFYWYRQILGQKVEFLVSFYNNEISEKSEIFDDQFSVERPDGSNFTLKIRSTKLEDSAMYFCASEGWVRSSTGTQYFGPGTRLTVL.

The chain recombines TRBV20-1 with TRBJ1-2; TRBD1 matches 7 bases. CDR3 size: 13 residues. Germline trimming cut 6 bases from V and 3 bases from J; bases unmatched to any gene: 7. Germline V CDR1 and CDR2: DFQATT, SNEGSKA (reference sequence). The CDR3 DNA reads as TGCAGTGCCCTACCCCAGGGGGACTATGGCTACACCTTC. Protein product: CSALPQGDYGYTF.

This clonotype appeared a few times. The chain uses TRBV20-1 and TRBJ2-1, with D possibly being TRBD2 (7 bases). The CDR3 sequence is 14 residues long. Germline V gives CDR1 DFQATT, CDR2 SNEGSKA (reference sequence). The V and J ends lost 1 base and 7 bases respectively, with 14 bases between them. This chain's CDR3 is CSARASGGLNEQFF. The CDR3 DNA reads TGCAGTGCTAGAGCTTCGGGGGGCCTTAATGAGCAGTTCTTC.

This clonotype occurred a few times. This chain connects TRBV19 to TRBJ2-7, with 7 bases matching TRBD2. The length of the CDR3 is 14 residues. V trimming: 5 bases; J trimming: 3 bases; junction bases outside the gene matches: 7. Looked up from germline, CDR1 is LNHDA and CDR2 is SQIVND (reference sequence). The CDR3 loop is CASSLASGLYEQYF. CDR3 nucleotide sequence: TGTGCCAGTAGTCTAGCTAGCGGCCTCTACGAGCAGTACTTC.

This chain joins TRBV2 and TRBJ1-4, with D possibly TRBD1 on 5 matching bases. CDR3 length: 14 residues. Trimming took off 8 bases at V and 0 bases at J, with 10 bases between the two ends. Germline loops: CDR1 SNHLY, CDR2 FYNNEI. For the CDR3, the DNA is TGTGCCAGCGGGGCGGTTGCAACTAATGAAAAACTGTTTTTT. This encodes CASGAVATNEKLFF.

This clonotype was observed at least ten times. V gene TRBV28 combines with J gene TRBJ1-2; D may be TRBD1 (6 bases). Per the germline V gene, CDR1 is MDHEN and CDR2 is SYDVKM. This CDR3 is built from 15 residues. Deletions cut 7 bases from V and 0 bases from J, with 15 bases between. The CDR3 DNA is TGTGCCAGCAAATCGCAGGGGATAGCTAACTATGGCTACACCTTC. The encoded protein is CASKSQGIANYGYTF.

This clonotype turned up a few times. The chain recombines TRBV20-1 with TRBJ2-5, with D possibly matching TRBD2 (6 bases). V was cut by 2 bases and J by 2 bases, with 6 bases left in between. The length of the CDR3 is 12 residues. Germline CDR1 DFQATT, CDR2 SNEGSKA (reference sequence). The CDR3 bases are TGCAGTGCTAGACTAGCGCAAGAGACCCAGTACTTC. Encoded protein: CSARLAQETQYF.

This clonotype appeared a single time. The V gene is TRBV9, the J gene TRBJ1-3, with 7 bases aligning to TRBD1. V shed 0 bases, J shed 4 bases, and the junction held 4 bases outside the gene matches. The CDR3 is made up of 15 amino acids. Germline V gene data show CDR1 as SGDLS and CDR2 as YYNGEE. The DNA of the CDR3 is TGTGCCAGCAGCGTAGGGGACAGCTCGGGAAACACCATATATTTT. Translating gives CASSVGDSSGNTIYF.

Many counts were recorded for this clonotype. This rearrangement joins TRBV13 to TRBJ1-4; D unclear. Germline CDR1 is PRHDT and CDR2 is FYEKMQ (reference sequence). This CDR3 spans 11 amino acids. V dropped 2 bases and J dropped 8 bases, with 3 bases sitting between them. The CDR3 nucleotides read TGTGCCAGCAGCTTAACGGAAAAACTGTTTTTT. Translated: CASSLTEKLFF.

In DNA, the CDR3 is TGTGCCAGCAGCTCTCCGGGACTAGAGGATGAGCAGTTCTTC. It translates to CASSSPGLEDEQFF. The V and J genes are TRBV11-2 and TRBJ2-1; 8 bases are shared with TRBD2. Per germline, CDR1 SGHAT and CDR2 FQNNGV. V gave up 4 bases and J gave up 8 bases; unmatched junction bases: 7. The CDR3 totals 14 residues.

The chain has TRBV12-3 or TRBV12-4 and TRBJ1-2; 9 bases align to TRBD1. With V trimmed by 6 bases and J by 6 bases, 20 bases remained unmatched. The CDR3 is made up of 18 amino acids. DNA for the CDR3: TGTGCCAGCAGATCCGATTGGGACAGGGTCCCAATCTTTGATGGCTACACCTTC. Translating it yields CASRSDWDRVPIFDGYTF.

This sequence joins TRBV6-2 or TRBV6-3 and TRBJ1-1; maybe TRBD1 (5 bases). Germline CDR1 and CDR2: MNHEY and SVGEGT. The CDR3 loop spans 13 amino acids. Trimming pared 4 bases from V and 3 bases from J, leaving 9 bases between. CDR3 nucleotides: TGTGCCAGCAGTTCTGGGGCTTACACTGAAGCTTTCTTT. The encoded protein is CASSSGAYTEAFF.

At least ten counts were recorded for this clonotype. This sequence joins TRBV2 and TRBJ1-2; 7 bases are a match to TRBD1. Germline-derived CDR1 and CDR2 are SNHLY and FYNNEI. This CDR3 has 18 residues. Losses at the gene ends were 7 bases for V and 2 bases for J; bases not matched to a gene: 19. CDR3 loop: CASNRKELVDRTNYGYTF. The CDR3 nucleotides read TGTGCCAGCAACAGGAAGGAGTTGGTGGACAGGACGAACTATGGCTACACCTTC.

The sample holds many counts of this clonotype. CDR3 bases: TGTGCCAGCGGAATGGGGGTCGAAATCACCGGGGAGCTGTTTTTT. It is translated as CASGMGVEITGELFF. This sequence joins TRBV12-3 or TRBV12-4 and TRBJ2-2, with D possibly called TRBD1 or TRBD2 (5 bases each). CDR3 length: 15 residues. V lost 8 bases and J lost 4, with 17 bases in between.

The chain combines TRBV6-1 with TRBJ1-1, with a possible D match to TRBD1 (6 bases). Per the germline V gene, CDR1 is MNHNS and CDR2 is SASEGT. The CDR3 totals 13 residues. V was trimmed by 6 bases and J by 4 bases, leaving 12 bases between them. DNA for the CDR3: TGTGCCAGCAGCCGACAGGACGGCACTGAAGCTTTCTTT. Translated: CASSRQDGTEAFF.

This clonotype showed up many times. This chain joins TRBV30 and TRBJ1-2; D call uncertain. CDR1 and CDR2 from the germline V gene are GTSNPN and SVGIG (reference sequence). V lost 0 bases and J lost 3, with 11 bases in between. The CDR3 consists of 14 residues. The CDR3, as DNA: TGTGCCTGGAGTGTGACGACAAAGGACTATGGCTACACCTTC. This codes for CAWSVTTKDYGYTF.

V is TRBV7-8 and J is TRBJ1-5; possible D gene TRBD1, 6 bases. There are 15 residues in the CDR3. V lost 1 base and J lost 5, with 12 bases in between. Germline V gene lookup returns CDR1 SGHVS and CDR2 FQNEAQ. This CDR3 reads CASSLVQGGHQPQHF. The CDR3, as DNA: TGTGCCAGCAGCTTAGTACAGGGAGGTCATCAGCCCCAGCATTTT.

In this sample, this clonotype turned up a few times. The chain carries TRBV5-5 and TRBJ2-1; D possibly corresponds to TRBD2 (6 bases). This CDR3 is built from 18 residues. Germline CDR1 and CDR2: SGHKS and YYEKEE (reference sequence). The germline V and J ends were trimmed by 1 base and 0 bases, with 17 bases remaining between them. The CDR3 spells CASSLTGTSLSSYNEQFF. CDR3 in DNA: TGTGCCAGCAGCTTGACTGGCACTAGCCTGAGCTCCTACAATGAGCAGTTCTTC.

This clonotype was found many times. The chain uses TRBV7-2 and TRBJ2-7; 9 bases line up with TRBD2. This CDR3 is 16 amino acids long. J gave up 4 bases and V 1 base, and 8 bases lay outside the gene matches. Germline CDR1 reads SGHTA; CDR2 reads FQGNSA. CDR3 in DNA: TGTGCCAGCAGCTTAGTCTATAGCGGGAGAGTTTACGAGCAGTACTTC. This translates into CASSLVYSGRVYEQYF.